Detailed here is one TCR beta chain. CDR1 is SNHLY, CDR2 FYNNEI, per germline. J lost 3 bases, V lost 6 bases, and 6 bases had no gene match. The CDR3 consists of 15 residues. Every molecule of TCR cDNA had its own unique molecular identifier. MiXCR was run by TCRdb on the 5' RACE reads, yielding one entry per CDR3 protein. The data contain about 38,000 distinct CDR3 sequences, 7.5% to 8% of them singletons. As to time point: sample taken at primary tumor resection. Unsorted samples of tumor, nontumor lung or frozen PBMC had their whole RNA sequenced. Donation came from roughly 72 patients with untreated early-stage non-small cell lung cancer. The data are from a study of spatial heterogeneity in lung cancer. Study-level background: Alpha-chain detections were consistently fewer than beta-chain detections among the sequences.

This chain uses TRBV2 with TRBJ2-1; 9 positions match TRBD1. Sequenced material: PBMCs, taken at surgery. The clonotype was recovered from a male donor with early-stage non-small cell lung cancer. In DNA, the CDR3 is TGTGCCAGCAGAACAGACAGGGGGAGCTACAATGAGCAGTTCTTC. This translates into CASRTDRGSYNEQFF.